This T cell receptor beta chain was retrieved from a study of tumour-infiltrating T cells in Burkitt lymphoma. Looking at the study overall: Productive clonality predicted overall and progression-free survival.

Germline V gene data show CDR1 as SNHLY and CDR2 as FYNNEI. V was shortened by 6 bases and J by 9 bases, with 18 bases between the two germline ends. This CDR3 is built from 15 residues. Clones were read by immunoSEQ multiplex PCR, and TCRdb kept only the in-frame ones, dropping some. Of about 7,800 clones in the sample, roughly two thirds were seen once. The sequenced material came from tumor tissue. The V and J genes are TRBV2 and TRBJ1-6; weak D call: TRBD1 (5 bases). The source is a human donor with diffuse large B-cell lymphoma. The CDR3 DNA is TGTGCCAGCAGGGGAGGTAGGACAAGTGCTTCACCCCTCCACTTT. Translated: CASRGGRTSASPLHF.